These T cell receptor beta chains were read from a single sample in a study of shared clonotypes between healthy human individuals. The table came from immunoSEQ multiplex PCR; TCRdb's copy has only in-frame clones and leaves some out. The sample has about 990,000 clones, around 82% seen once. Sample: memory CD4+ T cells from PBMCs. The receptors here all came from a young man in good health. Some clones in this sample may be carry-over from other donors' samples. The CDR3 runs from the conserved cysteine through the conserved F or W. Each record gives: CDR3 DNA, CDR3 protein, J gene, clone size, D gene, V gene. D genes are given only for firm matches. The size of a clone is reported for some rows only, either as once, few or many, or as a class for expanded clones.

TGTGCCACCCTCACCACTGGGACTAGGGTCACCGGGGAGCTGTTTTTT	CATLTTGTRVTGELFF	TRBJ2-2	few	TRBD2	TRBV19
TGCGCCAGCAGCTTGGCCCCGACAGCGGGACAAGAGACCCAGTACTTC	CASSLAPTAGQETQYF	TRBJ2-5	-	TRBD2	TRBV5-1
TGTGCCGCGTCGGAGGGGACCCAGCCCCAGCATTTT	CAASEGTQPQHF	TRBJ1-5	-	-	TRBV15
TGTGCCAGCTGGTGGCAGGGGGACCAGCCCCAGCATTTT	CASWWQGDQPQHF	TRBJ1-5	-	TRBD1	TRBV5-6
TGCAGTGCTAGCGGTTTGTACGAGCAGTACTTC	CSASGLYEQYF	TRBJ2-7	-	-	TRBV20-1
TGTGCCAGCATGTATTATGAAAAACTGTTTTTT	CASMYYEKLFF	TRBJ1-4	once	-	TRBV2
TGTGCCAGCAGCTTGGGACCGGGGTCGGAGCTGTTTTTT	CASSLGPGSELFF	TRBJ2-2	many	-	TRBV5-4
TGTGCCAGCAGCTTTATAGGGAATAACTATGGCTACACCTTC	CASSFIGNNYGYTF	TRBJ1-2	-	-	TRBV5-4
TGTGCCAGCAGTTACCGACCCCAAGAGACCCAGTACTTC	CASSYRPQETQYF	TRBJ2-5	-	-	TRBV6-5
TGTGCCAGCAGTGCAGCAGGGACAGGGGTTCAGACCCAGTACTTC	CASSAAGTGVQTQYF	TRBJ2-5	-	TRBD1	TRBV6-1
TGTGCCAGCAGCCGCGACAGGGTCACTGAAGCTTTCTTT	CASSRDRVTEAFF	TRBJ1-1	-	TRBD1	TRBV5-6
TGTGCCAGCTCCCAACAGGGGAGAGAGACCCAGTACTTC	CASSQQGRETQYF	TRBJ2-5	-	TRBD1	TRBV18
TGTGCCATCAGTGAGTCTGGCAGGGGGAACCACGAGCAGTACTTC	CAISESGRGNHEQYF	TRBJ2-7	-	TRBD1	TRBV10-3
TGCGCCAGCAGCTTGGTCCTAGATACGCAGTATTTT	CASSLVLDTQYF	TRBJ2-3	-	-	TRBV5-1
TGTGCCAGCAGGACGGACAGGAACACTGAAGCTTTCTTT	CASRTDRNTEAFF	TRBJ1-1	few	-	TRBV11-2
TGTGCCAGCAGCCAAGGGAGTTCAGGGTTCGTGAACACTGAAGCTTTCTTT	CASSQGSSGFVNTEAFF	TRBJ1-1	-	-	TRBV4-2
TGTGCCAGCAGCCGTACTAGAACAGATACGCAGTATTTT	CASSRTRTDTQYF	TRBJ2-3	-	-	TRBV7-3
TGTGCCAGCAGCTTGGGTCTAGCGGGAGCGAACACCGGGGAGCTGTTTTTT	CASSLGLAGANTGELFF	TRBJ2-2	few	TRBD2	TRBV5-6
TGTGCCAGCAGCTTAAGACAGGGAAGCACCTACGAGCAGTACTTC	CASSLRQGSTYEQYF	TRBJ2-7	few	TRBD1	TRBV7-8
TGCAGCGTTGAGGACGCTAGAACCGGGGAGCTGTTTTTT	CSVEDARTGELFF	TRBJ2-2	few	-	TRBV29-1
TGTGCCAGCACCCCGGGTCCGGATCAGCCCCAGCATTTT	CASTPGPDQPQHF	TRBJ1-5	-	-	TRBV28
TGCAGTGCTACACCGGGGATAGCTTTCTTT	CSATPGIAFF	TRBJ1-1	-	-	TRBV20-1
TGTGCCAGCAGTTTAGGGATAGCGGGGCCCTACGAGCAGTACTTC	CASSLGIAGPYEQYF	TRBJ2-7	-	TRBD2	TRBV27
TGTGCCATCAGTGGGGGGGCGCGATGGCAAGAGACCCAGTACTTC	CAISGGARWQETQYF	TRBJ2-5	many	-	TRBV10-3
TGTGCCAGCAGCTTAGGGGGACAGGGGGCGCTCAGGGCTTTCTTT	CASSLGGQGALRAFF	TRBJ1-1	-	TRBD1	TRBV5-4
TGCGCCAGCAGCTTAGGACTAGGGGCCCAAGAGACCCAGTACTTC	CASSLGLGAQETQYF	TRBJ2-5	once	TRBD2	TRBV5-1
TGTGCCAGCAGCGTGACAGGGAGGGATGGCTACACCTTC	CASSVTGRDGYTF	TRBJ1-2	-	TRBD1	TRBV6-1
TGCGCCAGCAGTCAACAGGCCCAGGAGACCCAGTACTTC	CASSQQAQETQYF	TRBJ2-5	few	-	TRBV10-1
TGTGCCAGCAGCCCTTCAATGAACACTGAAGCTTTCTTT	CASSPSMNTEAFF	TRBJ1-1	few	-	TRBV14
TGCAGCGCCCAGGACAGGGCCGGAAGCAATCAGCCCCAGCATTTT	CSAQDRAGSNQPQHF	TRBJ1-5	-	TRBD1	TRBV29-1
TGTGCCAGCAGCTTGCTCTTGGGGCGGGAGTTTAAAGATACGCAGTATTTT	CASSLLLGREFKDTQYF	TRBJ2-3	-	TRBD2	TRBV7-9
TGTGCCAGCAGCACGAGAGCGGGAGACGTGGGTAATGAGCAGTTCTTC	CASSTRAGDVGNEQFF	TRBJ2-1	-	TRBD2	TRBV7-3
TGTGCCAGCAGCCAAACACTGGGGTACCAAGAGACCCAGTACTTC	CASSQTLGYQETQYF	TRBJ2-5	-	-	TRBV4-2
TGTGCTAGTGGTTTGGCCTTCGGGACAGTAATCTACAATGAGCAGTTCTTC	CASGLAFGTVIYNEQFF	TRBJ2-1	-	TRBD1	TRBV12-5
TGTGCCAGCAGTTTACGGGTGCTTAATGAAAAACTGTTTTTT	CASSLRVLNEKLFF	TRBJ1-4	-	-	TRBV28
TGTGCCAGCAGTTCCCCTAGGGCTAATGAAAAACTGTTTTTT	CASSSPRANEKLFF	TRBJ1-4	few	-	TRBV28
TGCGCCAGTAGGGAGGGCGGTTCCTACGAGCAGTACTTC	CASREGGSYEQYF	TRBJ2-7	-	TRBD2	TRBV5-1
TGCGCCAGCAGCTTGGGTCCGGGGGACTCCTACGAGCAGTACTTC	CASSLGPGDSYEQYF	TRBJ2-7	-	-	TRBV5-1
TGCGCCAGCAGCTTGATGGCCCCCGGATACGAGCAGTACTTC	CASSLMAPGYEQYF	TRBJ2-7	few	-	TRBV5-1
TGTGCCAGCAGCGGAGGGGGCTCTGGGGCCAACGTCCTGACTTTC	CASSGGGSGANVLTF	TRBJ2-6	many	-	TRBV28
TGTGCCAGCAGCTTAGCGGAGGCAGTTGGAAACACCATATATTTT	CASSLAEAVGNTIYF	TRBJ1-3	once	-	TRBV7-2
TGTGCCAGCAGTTTAGCCAGCTATGGCTACACCTTC	CASSLASYGYTF	TRBJ1-2	-	-	TRBV28
TGTGCCAGCAGCTCTAGCGGAGGCTACAATGAGCAGTTCTTC	CASSSSGGYNEQFF	TRBJ2-1	-	TRBD2	TRBV7-3
TGTGCCAGCTCACCAAACTCCGGACAGGGAAGAACTGAAGCTTTCTTT	CASSPNSGQGRTEAFF	TRBJ1-1	-	TRBD1	TRBV18
TGCGCCAGCAGCTCTGCAGCGTACGAGCAGTACTTC	CASSSAAYEQYF	TRBJ2-7	-	-	TRBV5-1
TGTGCCTGGAGTGGACAGGGGGCGCGGGTGAGTGCCCAGTACTTC	CAWSGQGARVSAQYF	TRBJ2-5	-	TRBD1	TRBV30
TGTGCCAGCAGCGTAGACGCGAGAAACACCATATATTTT	CASSVDARNTIYF	TRBJ1-3	few	-	TRBV9
TGTGCCACCAGCAGAGAATGGGGCCAAGAGACCCAGTACTTC	CATSREWGQETQYF	TRBJ2-5	-	-	TRBV15
TGTGCCAGCAGTGAAGAGGGTCTTATAATTTATAACTATGGCTACACCTTC	CASSEEGLIIYNYGYTF	TRBJ1-2	few	-	TRBV2
TGCAGCGTTGAGAGCGGGAGAAGGGAGACCCAGTACTTC	CSVESGRRETQYF	TRBJ2-5	-	TRBD2	TRBV29-1
TGTGCCTGGAGTGTACACGGGGAGACCCAGTACTTC	CAWSVHGETQYF	TRBJ2-5	-	-	TRBV30
TGTGCCAGCAGCTTAGCAGGGACCAATCAGCCCCAGCATTTT	CASSLAGTNQPQHF	TRBJ1-5	-	-	TRBV7-9
TGTGCCAGCAGTCTACAGGGTTTGGGGTCAGATACGCAGTATTTT	CASSLQGLGSDTQYF	TRBJ2-3	-	-	TRBV6-4
TGTGCCAGCAGCTTGGGGGGCGCCCTCTCCTACGAGCAGTACTTC	CASSLGGALSYEQYF	TRBJ2-7	-	-	TRBV5-4
TGTGCCAGCAGTGCACTAGCGGGAGGTATACATGAGCAGTTCTTC	CASSALAGGIHEQFF	TRBJ2-1	-	TRBD2	TRBV28
TGTGCCAGCAGCCCGGGGGGGATTCAAGAGACCCAGTACTTC	CASSPGGIQETQYF	TRBJ2-5	-	TRBD2	TRBV4-2
TGTGCCAGCAGCCGTCACAGAAACAATCAGCCCCAGCATTTT	CASSRHRNNQPQHF	TRBJ1-5	-	-	TRBV28